The clone carrying this TCR beta chain was picked up a small number of times. The CDR3 is 13 residues long. Between the trimmed V and J ends, which lost 6 bases and 1 base, there was a span of 9 bases. The record originates from a study of blood T cell repertoires in COVID-19. Study at large: Nucleic acid was either cDNA or gDNA, and it came from T cells, B-cell-depleted T cells, or PBMCs.

TCRdb's table, derived via immunoSEQ multiplex PCR, lists solely in-frame clones and lacks some. This sample carries about 290,000 clones, around 86% of them seen once, and the ten largest clones take 0.85% to 1%. Specimen: peripheral blood. The clonotype originates from a woman in her thirties or forties who had recovered from COVID-19. This rearrangement joins TRBV12-3 or TRBV12-4 to TRBJ1-1; D remains unclear. The CDR3 sequence is CASRARQNTEAFF. Here the CDR3 DNA reads TGTGCCAGCAGGGCCAGACAGAACACTGAAGCTTTCTTT.